The sequence of this T cell receptor beta chain was determined in a study of regulatory T cells in long-lasting Graves disease. On the study more broadly: Persistent Graves' disease meant over 5 years of antithyroid drugs with positive TSH receptor antibodies.

Study-level findings and limits: Because few samples were included, accuracy may have been lower. With some 2,800 shared public clonotypes, persistent patients exceeded new patients, who shared approximately 880.

This clonotype showed up many times. Its antigen is not identified. This sample's time point: persistent/refractory GD, antithyroid drugs over 5 years with positive TRAb. There was RNA extracted from PBMCs, and the TCR library was made from it. Sequencing libraries for TCR beta were prepared with iRepertoire HTBI primers and Arm-PCR of CDR3 regions. TCRdb re-analysed the multiplex PCR reads in MiXCR, keeping a single row per CDR3 protein. The sample has roughly 500,000 distinct CDR3 sequences, under 25% seen once. The TCR originated in a female donor with Graves disease. Material: peripheral blood mononuclear cells (PBMCs), obtained when the disease was refractory, from a patient treated with antithyroid drugs.

This CDR3 reads CASSQRGPNTEAFF. The CDR3 region has the DNA TGTGCCAGCAGTCAACGTGGACCGAACACTGAAGCTTTCTTT. The rearrangement uses TRBV6-1 and TRBJ1-1, with D unclear. Germline CDR1 reads MNHNS; CDR2 reads SASEGT. Trimming shortened V by 5 bases and J by 1 base, and 11 bases separated the two germline ends. This CDR3 has 14 amino acids.